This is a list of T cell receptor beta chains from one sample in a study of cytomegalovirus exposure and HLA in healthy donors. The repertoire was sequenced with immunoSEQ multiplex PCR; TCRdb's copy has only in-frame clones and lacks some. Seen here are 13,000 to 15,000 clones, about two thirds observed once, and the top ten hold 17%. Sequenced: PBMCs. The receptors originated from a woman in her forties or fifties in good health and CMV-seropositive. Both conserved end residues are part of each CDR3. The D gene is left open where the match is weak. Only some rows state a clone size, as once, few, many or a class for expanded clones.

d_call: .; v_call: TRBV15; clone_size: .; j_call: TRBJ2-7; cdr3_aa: CATSRDRFASYEQYF; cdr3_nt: TGTGCCACCAGCAGAGATCGGTTTGCTTCCTACGAGCAGTACTTC
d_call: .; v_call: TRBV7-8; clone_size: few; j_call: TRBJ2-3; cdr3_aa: CASSPVRRSDTQYF; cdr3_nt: TGTGCCAGCAGCCCAGTCCGTCGTTCGGATACGCAGTATTTT
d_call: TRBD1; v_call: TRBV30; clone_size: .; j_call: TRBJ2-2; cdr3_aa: CAWNRGSGELFF; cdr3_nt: TGTGCCTGGAACAGGGGATCCGGGGAGCTGTTTTTT
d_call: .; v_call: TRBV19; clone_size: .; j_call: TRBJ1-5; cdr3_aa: CASTRGDQPQHF; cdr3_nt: TGTGCCAGTACCAGGGGTGATCAGCCCCAGCATTTT
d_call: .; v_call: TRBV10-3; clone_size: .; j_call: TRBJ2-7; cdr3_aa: CAISEVGGYEQYF; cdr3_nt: TGTGCCATCAGTGAGGTAGGGGGCTACGAGCAGTACTTC
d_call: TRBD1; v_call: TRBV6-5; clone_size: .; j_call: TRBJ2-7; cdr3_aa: CASSPWDRDYEQYF; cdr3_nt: TGTGCCAGCAGTCCCTGGGACAGGGACTACGAGCAGTACTTC
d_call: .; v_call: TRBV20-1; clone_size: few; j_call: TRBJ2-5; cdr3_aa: CSATPKETQYF; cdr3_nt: TGCAGTGCTACCCCCAAAGAGACCCAGTACTTC
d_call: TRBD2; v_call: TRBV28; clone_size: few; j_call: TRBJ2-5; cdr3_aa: CASSLGAGAGTQYF; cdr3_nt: TGTGCCAGCAGTTTAGGGGCGGGAGCGGGGACCCAGTACTTC
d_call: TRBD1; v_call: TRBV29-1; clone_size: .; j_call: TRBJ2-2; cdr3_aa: CSVGTGPTGELFF; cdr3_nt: TGCAGCGTTGGGACAGGGCCCACCGGGGAGCTGTTTTTT
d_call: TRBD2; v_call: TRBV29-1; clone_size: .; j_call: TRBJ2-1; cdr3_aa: CSGVGGGLPEQFF; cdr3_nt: TGCAGCGGCGTGGGGGGGGGACTACCTGAGCAGTTCTTC
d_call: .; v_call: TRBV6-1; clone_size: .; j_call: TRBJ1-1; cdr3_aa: CASSELGGTEAFF; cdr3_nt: TGTGCCAGCAGTGAATTGGGCGGGACTGAAGCTTTCTTT
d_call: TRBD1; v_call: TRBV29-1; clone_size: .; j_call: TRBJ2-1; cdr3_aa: CSVEPGGVQFF; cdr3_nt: TGCAGCGTTGAACCAGGGGGAGTGCAGTTCTTC
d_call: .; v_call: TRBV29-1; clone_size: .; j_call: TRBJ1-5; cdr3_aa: CSVGQGRGQPQHF; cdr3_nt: TGCAGCGTTGGCCAGGGGCGAGGTCAGCCCCAGCATTTT
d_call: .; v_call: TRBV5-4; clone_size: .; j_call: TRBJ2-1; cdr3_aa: CASRPDLKSSYNEQFF; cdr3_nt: TGTGCCAGCAGACCGGACTTAAAGAGCTCCTACAATGAGCAGTTCTTC
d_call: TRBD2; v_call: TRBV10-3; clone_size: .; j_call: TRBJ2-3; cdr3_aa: CAISDLTSDTDTQYF; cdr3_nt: TGTGCCATCAGTGATTTGACTAGCGACACAGATACGCAGTATTTT
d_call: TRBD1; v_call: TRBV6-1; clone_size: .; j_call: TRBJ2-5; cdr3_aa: CASARRGTAQETQYF; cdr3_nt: TGTGCCAGCGCGAGGAGAGGGACAGCCCAAGAGACCCAGTACTTC
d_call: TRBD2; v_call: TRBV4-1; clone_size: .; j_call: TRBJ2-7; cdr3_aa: CASSPYLGLTSGSASSYEQYF; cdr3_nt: TGCGCCAGCAGCCCCTATCTCGGTTTAACTAGCGGGAGCGCAAGCTCCTACGAGCAGTACTTC
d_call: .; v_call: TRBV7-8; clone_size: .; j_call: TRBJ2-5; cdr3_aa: CASSLAGTRETQYF; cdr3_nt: TGTGCCAGCAGCTTGGCGGGTACGAGGGAGACCCAGTACTTC
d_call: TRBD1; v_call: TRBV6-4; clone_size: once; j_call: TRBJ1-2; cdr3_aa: CASSDIGGGAADGYTF; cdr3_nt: TGTGCCAGCAGTGACATCGGAGGGGGCGCTGCCGATGGCTACACCTTC
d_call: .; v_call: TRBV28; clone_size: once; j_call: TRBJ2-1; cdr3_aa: CASSFSGSSYNEQFF; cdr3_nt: TGTGCCAGCAGTTTCAGCGGAAGCTCCTACAATGAGCAGTTCTTC
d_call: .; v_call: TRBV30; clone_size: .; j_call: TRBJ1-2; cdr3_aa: CAWSVKRAGYTF; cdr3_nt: TGTGCCTGGAGTGTAAAACGCGCTGGCTACACCTTC
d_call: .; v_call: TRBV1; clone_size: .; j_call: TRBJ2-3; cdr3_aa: CTSSQDPSYPCTDTQYF; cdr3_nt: .
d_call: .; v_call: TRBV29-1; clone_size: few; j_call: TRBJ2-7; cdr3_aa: CSVGLSLGEQYF; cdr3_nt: TGCAGCGTCGGACTATCCCTTGGCGAGCAGTACTTC
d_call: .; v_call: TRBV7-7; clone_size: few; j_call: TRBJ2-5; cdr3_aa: CASSLNSNVYSETQYF; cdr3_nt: TGTGCTAGCAGCCTCAATTCAAACGTTTACTCGGAGACCCAGTACTTC